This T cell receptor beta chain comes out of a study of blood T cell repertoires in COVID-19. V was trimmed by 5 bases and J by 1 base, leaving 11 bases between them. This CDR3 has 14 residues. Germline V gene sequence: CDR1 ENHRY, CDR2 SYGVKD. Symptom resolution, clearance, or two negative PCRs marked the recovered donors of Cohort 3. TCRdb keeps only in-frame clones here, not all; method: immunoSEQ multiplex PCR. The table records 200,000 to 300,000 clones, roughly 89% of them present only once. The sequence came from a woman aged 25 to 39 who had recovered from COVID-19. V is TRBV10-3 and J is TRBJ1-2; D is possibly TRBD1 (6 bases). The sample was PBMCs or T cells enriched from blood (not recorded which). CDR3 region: CAISPAQGNYGYTF. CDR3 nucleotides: TGTGCCATCAGTCCGGCACAGGGTAACTATGGCTACACCTTC.